This note documents a single T cell receptor beta chain sequence. The antigen is unknown. The sample comes from a study of shared clonotypes between healthy human individuals. Study outcomes and limitations: The generation probabilities recorded for non-shared clonotypes fell below those of clonotypes shared by all four donors.

Replicate PCRs run on sorted subsets employed approximately 180 ng DNA, roughly 30,000 T cell genomes. Generated by immunoSEQ multiplex PCR, the TCRdb table keeps only in-frame clones and is missing some. The table records 800,000 or so clones, 95% to 97% of them present only once. Terminally differentiated effector memory CD45RA+ cells were excluded by CCR7 positive selection of CD45RO-negative cells. All the donors were Caucasian adults who lived in Nashville, Tennessee. Trimming removed 1 base from V and 2 bases from J, with 15 bases in between. This CDR3 is built from 16 residues. The V gene's germline CDR1 is LNHNV and CDR2 YYDKDF (reference sequence).

The material sequenced was naive CD8+ T cells sorted from blood. This sequence was found in a man aged 25 to 40 in good health. The chain couples TRBV15 to TRBJ2-7; no reliable D call. CDR3 sequence reads: CATSRGFGGEPYEQYF. Here the CDR3 DNA reads TGTGCCACCAGCAGAGGGTTCGGTGGGGAACCCTACGAGCAGTACTTC.